This TCR beta chain was captured in a study of vaccination effects on CD4 cells after COVID-19 (dated by TCRdb to the early 2020s). Some background on the complete study: Post-vaccine samples across the study were collected a median of 72 days after the second dose, with a range of 14 to 241. Cultures from other donors in the study were sequenced using the Oncomine TCR Beta short-read assay on an Illumina iSeq 100. SARS-CoV-2 spike-specific CD4+ TCR repertoires were compared before and after mRNA vaccination in COVID-19 convalescent patients and in infection-naive vaccine recipients. A total of 10 COVID-19 convalescent patients and a handful of SARS-CoV-2-naive healthy vaccine recipients were included in the full study. Points the paper makes about the study in general: Both infection-induced and vaccine-induced clones contracted markedly at late post-vaccination timepoints, which is consistent with waning T cell responses. The study was limited by a small number of convalescent patients, and early post-infection timepoints were lacking. Among healthy vaccine recipients, nearly all vaccine-induced clones were SARS-CoV-2 mono-reactive, and just 1 of 255 was cross-reactive with common cold coronaviruses.

The CDR3 goes from the cysteine to the phenylalanine over 14 residues. CDR3 DNA is the only sequence kept; it has 42 bases, read in frame from the first base. V is pared back by 4 bases and J by 8 bases, with 14 bases lying between the germline termini. Looking up the germline V gene (reference sequence) yields CDR1 SEHNR and CDR2 FQNEAQ. Library preparation was by the immunoSEQ multiplex PCR assay. DNA from the CD4+ T cells that had been cultured and isolated underwent TCR beta CDR3 sequencing. On the authors' methods: Non-productive TCR sequences were removed and reads were trimmed to the CDR3 region, keeping CDR3s of at least 7 amino acids. The MANAFEST web app was used to identify antigen-specific clonotypes by comparing expansion in peptide wells with expansion in reference cultures. To count as positive, a clone had to show expansion at FDR<0.05 compared with the reference and with all other wells, an odds ratio above 5, and a frequency above 0.1% in two replicate wells. A clonotype was defined as cross-reactive if the clonotype was significantly expanded both in SARS-CoV-2 spike wells and in at least one common cold coronavirus spike condition. CDR3 similarity was assessed by Levenshtein distance with the stringdist R package, and unrooted trees were built with ape in R 3.6.1. This immuneACCESS table, as held by TCRdb, lists in-frame sequences with V and J called but not all clones. Of the missing ones, under half trace to an unresolved V gene in checked studies; the others have no known cause. From that table come the V and J calls and clone size; the DNA was used to work out D and trimming. For this sample there are tens of thousands of clones; 75% to 90% appear just once. The ten top clones hold 5.8% of the sample.

In the ViraFEST assay, PBMC were stimulated with viral peptide pools, and TCR sequencing was then used to find antigen-specific CD4+ T cell clonotypes based on their expansion. After approximately eleven days of culture, CD4+ T cells were isolated with the EasySep CD4+ T cell isolation kit. Two doses of either the BNT162b2 or the mRNA-1273 mRNA SARS-CoV-2 vaccine were administered to participants. None of the healthy vaccine recipients had a prior SARS-CoV-2 infection, which was confirmed by nucleocapsid antibody tests that came back negative both before and after vaccination. Over 1.5 million PBMC per well were cultured with 8.5 to 10 ug/ml peptides in IMDM containing around 5% human AB serum, approximately 10 IU/ml IL-2 and gentamicin. Half of the culture medium was replaced with fresh IL-2-containing medium on days 3 and 7. Unless noted otherwise, every peptide stimulation condition was grown in triplicate wells. PBMC were separated from whole blood using Ficoll-Paque Plus gradient centrifugation and were then either cryopreserved at -140C or used fresh. Overlapping peptide pools spanned the spike proteins of SARS-CoV-2 and the common cold coronaviruses HCoV-NL63, HCoV-OC43 and HCoV-229E. The QIAamp micro DNA kit was used to extract genomic DNA from the cultured CD4+ T cells.

Comments on this clone: Its antigen remains unidentified. Base qualities are not recorded, but no much larger clone differs from it by a single base.

The chain employs TRBV7-9 and TRBJ1-4; the D segment could be TRBD1, given 5 matching bases. This receptor was identified in a human donor who received a COVID-19 vaccine. Some clones in this sample may be carry-over from other donors' samples. Sample: CD4+ T cells from PBMCs cultured with SARS-CoV-2 spike peptides, taken after COVID-19 vaccination. This sample's cell subset or site label indicates: SARS-CoV-2 spike overlapping peptide pool stimulation. The CDR3 in this case is CASSSHQGGEKLFF. At the DNA level, the sequence is TGTGCCAGCAGCTCACATCAGGGTGGCGAAAAACTGTTTTTT.